This record looks at one T cell receptor beta chain sequence and its context. Its antigen is not known. This CDR3 contains 14 residues. Germline CDR1 reads MNHEY; CDR2 reads SMNVEV (reference sequence). Trimming at V came to 2 bases and at J to 3 bases, leaving 4 bases not matched to a gene. The sample comes from a study of cytomegalovirus exposure and HLA in healthy donors. The PCR contained 60 Vbeta and 13 Jbeta primers. TCRdb's table, derived via immunoSEQ multiplex PCR, lists solely in-frame clones and lacks some. Of around 300,000 clones listed, roughly four fifths are singletons. Findings and caveats of the study: Some segments of the V type, notably TRBV6-2 and TRBV6-3, were excluded as indistinguishable. Follow-up analysis found HLA locus-dependent TCR association rates, highest for DRB1 and lowest for HLA-C.

The sequencing sample was made of PBMCs. The TCR comes from a woman in her 40s in good health and CMV-seropositive. The V gene is TRBV27, the J gene TRBJ2-7; 7 bases map to TRBD1. CDR3 nucleotide sequence: TGTGCCAGCAGTTTAGGCAGGGGGTACTACGAGCAGTACTTC. Amino acid sequence: CASSLGRGYYEQYF.